A single TCR beta chain is shown here with its context. Its antigen remains unidentified. The CDR3 loop spans 19 amino acids. The V and J ends lost 7 bases and 0 bases, in that order; junction bases with no gene match: 15. This entry belongs to a study of T cell repertoires in cytomegalovirus infection. The study's findings and limits: Dominant in the ex vivo response were TCR beta clonotypes restricted by HLA-C and specific for CMV.

TCRdb re-analysed the reads in MiXCR, keeping a single row per CDR3 protein. Here the sample spans just over 450,000 distinct CDR3 sequences, roughly 42% being singletons. The chain links TRBV12-3 or TRBV12-4 to TRBJ2-3, with 11 bases identical to TRBD2. This receptor was identified in a human donor in good health (CMV status not recorded). Some clones in this sample may be carry-over from other donors' samples. Sequencing was performed on cultured PBMCs, taken from culture after CMV antigen stimulation. The CDR3 protein is CASTGRLAGGRWSTDTQYF. CDR3 coding DNA: TGTGCCAGCACCGGGAGGCTAGCGGGGGGACGCTGGAGCACAGATACGCAGTATTTT.